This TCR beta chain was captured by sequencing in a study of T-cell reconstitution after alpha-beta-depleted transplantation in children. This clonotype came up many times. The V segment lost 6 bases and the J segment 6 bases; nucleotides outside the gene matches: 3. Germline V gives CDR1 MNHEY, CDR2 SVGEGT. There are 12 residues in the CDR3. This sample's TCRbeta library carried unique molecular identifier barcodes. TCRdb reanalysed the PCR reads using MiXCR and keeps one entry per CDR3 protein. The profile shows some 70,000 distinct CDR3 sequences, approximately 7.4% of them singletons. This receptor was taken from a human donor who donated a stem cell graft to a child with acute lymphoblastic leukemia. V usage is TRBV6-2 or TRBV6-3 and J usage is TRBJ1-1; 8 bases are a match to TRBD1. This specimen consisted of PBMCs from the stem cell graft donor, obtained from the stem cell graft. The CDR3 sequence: CASSQQGAEAFF. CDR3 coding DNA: TGTGCCAGCAGCCAACAGGGGGCTGAAGCTTTCTTT.